A single sample gave rise to the 6 T cell receptor beta chains below, sequenced in a study of beta chain features in type 1 diabetes. Reverse transcription of all isolated RNA meant that expressed TCRB transcripts were sequenced. Using immunoSEQ multiplex PCR, the repertoire was profiled, and TCRdb retains in-frame clones only, with some absent. Of 500,000 to 700,000 clones in the sample, 15% to 19% were seen once. Specimen: naive CD4+ T cells from blood. The source of these receptors is a man in his late teens or twenties in good health.

The V and J genes are TRBV28 and TRBJ2-3, with D tentatively TRBD2 (7 bases). V lost 5 bases, J lost 5 bases, and 17 bases lay in between. CDR3 length: 15 amino acids. CDR1 is MDHEN and CDR2 is SYDVKM in the germline V gene. CDR3 in amino acids: CASSPGGAGRDTQYF. The CDR3 nucleotides are TGTGCCAGCAGTCCGGGGGGCGCGGGAAGAGATACGCAGTATTTT.

The chain combines TRBV9 with TRBJ2-1; 9 bases are a match to TRBD1. The CDR3 sequence is 15 residues long. The germline gives CDR1 SGDLS, CDR2 YYNGEE. Germline trimming cut 2 bases from V and 7 bases from J; bases unmatched to any gene: 7. The CDR3 reads CASSVDDRGYNEQFF. CDR3 DNA sequence: TGTGCCAGCAGCGTCGACGACAGGGGGTATAATGAGCAGTTCTTC.

A few counts support this clone. V and J are TRBV4-2 and TRBJ2-2, with 12 positions matching TRBD1. Trimming cost V 3 bases and J 7 bases; bases outside gene matches: 6. The CDR3 sequence is 16 residues long. The V gene's germline CDR1 is LGHNA and CDR2 YNFKEQ. The CDR3 loop is CASSHGTGGNVGELFF. The DNA for the CDR3 is TGTGCCAGCAGCCACGGGACAGGGGGCAATGTCGGGGAGCTGTTTTTT.

V and J are TRBV6-1 and TRBJ1-2; D is unresolved. This CDR3 comprises 15 residues. Trimming shortened V by 0 bases and J by 5 bases, and 13 bases separated the two germline ends. The germline CDR1 and CDR2 sequences are MNHNS and SASEGT. The chain's CDR3 is CASSEALGAMYGYTF. The CDR3, as DNA: TGTGCCAGCAGTGAAGCCCTTGGTGCAATGTATGGCTACACCTTC.

This clone was counted ten times or more. This chain connects TRBV23-1 to TRBJ2-4; possibly TRBD1 for D (6 bases). TRBV23-1 has ORF status, its function being uncertain. V lost 10 bases and J 8 bases, leaving 21 bases between the germline ends. This CDR3 contains 14 residues. CDR3 sequence: CANRVTPRADIQYF. The CDR3 coding sequence is TGCGCCAACAGGGTGACCCCCAGGGCGGACATTCAGTACTTC.

There are a few counts of this clone. The gene calls are TRBV4-2 and TRBJ2-2; D remains ambiguous. The germline V and J ends were trimmed by 0 bases and 6 bases, with 8 bases remaining between them. CDR1 is LGHNA and CDR2 is YNFKEQ in the germline V gene. CDR3 length equals 14 residues. The CDR3 bases are TGTGCCAGCAGCCAAGAGACAAGGGCCGGGGAGCTGTTTTTT. Protein: CASSQETRAGELFF.